The sequence of this TCR beta chain was determined in a study of T cells in localized non-small cell lung cancer. A remark on this clone: Its target is not known.

The study, taken as a whole, reports: In adjacent lung, a median roughly 60 of the top 100 tumor clones were found.

Sequencing used immunoSEQ multiplex PCR; TCRdb keeps in-frame clones, though not all of them. The sample carries around 5,000 clones, around 27% recorded once. Germline assignment: CDR1 LNHDA and CDR2 SQIVND (reference sequence). V shed 7 bases and J shed 8 bases, with 14 bases lying between them. The CDR3 has 13 amino acids. V usage is TRBV19 and J usage is TRBJ1-4; D unresolved. This receptor was obtained from a man aged 35-69 years with stage II lung adenocarcinoma. The specimen comprised lung tumor tissue, sampled before any cancer treatment. CDR3 region: CASTGSRGEKLFF. Written as DNA, the CDR3 is TGTGCCAGTACCGGCAGCCGCGGGGAAAAACTGTTTTTT.